This TCR beta chain was observed in a study of blood T cells in healthy people across ages. The CDR3 spans 12 residues. Trimming pared 7 bases from V and 4 bases from J, leaving 11 bases between. Primed by a sample-barcoded 5' primer and a J-beta primer mix, a second PCR proceeded for roughly 6 to 12 cycles. With 12 random nucleotides, a template-switch adaptor tagged each individual cDNA molecule. One entry per CDR3 protein results from TCRdb running MiXCR on the 5' RACE reads. The sample has more than 900,000 distinct CDR3 sequences, under 35% seen once. This clonotype has a count of ten or more. Its antigen remains unknown. Study findings and constraints: When set beside aged donors, long-lived donors presented more naive CD4+ cells and higher diversity.

The sample was also reused in another study, on T cells of mothers and their children. From that report: All donors were healthy and Caucasian; they were a few mothers and their six children.

This clonotype was obtained from a woman aged 40-49 years in good health. V and J are TRBV12-3 or TRBV12-4 and TRBJ2-7; the D gene could be TRBD1 or TRBD2 (5 bases each). Sequenced sample: blood. Here the CDR3 reads CASTRDRYEQYF. The CDR3 DNA is TGTGCCAGCACTCGGGACCGATACGAGCAGTACTTC.